The 2 T cell receptor beta chains given below trace back to one sample, sequenced in a study of CD8+ T cells in alopecia areata. Sequencing used cDNA as its template, made by extracting RNA and reverse transcribing it. Sequenced by immunoSEQ multiplex PCR; TCRdb stores in-frame clones only, minus some. This sample has some 120,000 clones and no singletons, with around 20% in the ten largest. What was sequenced was lesional skin. The receptors derive from a C3H/HeJ mouse with alopecia areata. For this strain, the MHC haplotype corresponds to H2-k.

The sample holds a few counts of this clone. The gene names given are mouse names. The read gets to within 4 residues of the CDR3 end, and the germline J gene fills in the rest. The chain employs TRBV13-3 and TRBJ2-7, with 8 bases aligning to TRBD2. The CDR3 sequence is 15 residues long. CDR1 is NNHDY and CDR2 is SYVADS in the germline V gene. V shed 1 base, J shed 1 base, and the junction held 4 bases outside the gene matches. The sequenced part of the CDR3 DNA is TGTGCCAGCAGTGATCGGCCTGGGGGGTCCTAT. This translates into CASSDRPGGSY. The full CDR3 reads CASSDRPGGSYEQYF.

The sample holds many counts of this clone. These gene names are mouse names. The read terminates 4 residues before the CDR3 end, so the remaining end is supplied by the germline J gene. V is TRBV13-3 and J is TRBJ1-1; D may be TRBD1 (6 bases). The V and J ends lost 0 bases and 3 bases respectively, with 12 bases between them. The CDR3 contains 15 residues. In germline, CDR1 is NNHDY, CDR2 SYVADS. CDR3 sequence: CASSDAPGADTEVFF. The part of the CDR3 DNA that was read is TGTGCCAGCAGTGATGCACCAGGGGCGGACACA.